This T cell receptor (beta chain) was captured in a study of cytomegalovirus exposure and HLA in healthy donors. Overall study context: The 120 validation repertoires were produced on the same platform as the 650 to 800 repertoires of the first cohort. This was reported in a later analysis. General study results and limits: CMV antigen specificity was confirmed in vitro for a few CMV-associated chains. Reports showed the classifier diagnosing cytomegalovirus status with high specificity and sensitivity. Within the 100 to 150 validation repertoires, first-cohort TCR clusters tended to co-occur, according to a later analysis.

Trimming pared 5 bases from V and 0 bases from J, leaving 8 bases between. The CDR3 is made up of 14 amino acids. Germline CDR1 SGHTA, CDR2 FQGTGA. Note on this clone: Its antigen is unknown.

Method: immunoSEQ multiplex PCR; TCRdb's copy keeps in-frame clones and lacks some. The sample consists of 80,000 to 100,000 clones, about 83% of them appearing once. The sequence came from a woman under 40 in good health and CMV-seronegative. Sequencing used PBMCs. This chain joins TRBV7-3 and TRBJ2-1; D may be TRBD2 (6 bases). The CDR3 loop is CASSKTSSYNEQFF. The CDR3 region has the DNA TGTGCCAGCAGCAAGACTAGCTCCTACAATGAGCAGTTCTTC.